The next 14 T cell receptor beta chains were all read from a single sample in a study of cytomegalovirus exposure and HLA in healthy donors. This table comes from immunoSEQ multiplex PCR, and its TCRdb copy is limited to in-frame clones, with some not included. Here the sample spans more than 85,000 clones, 88% being singletons. Sequencing was performed on PBMCs. Every receptor here comes from a woman in her twenties or thirties in good health and CMV-seropositive.

V and J are TRBV6-4 and TRBJ2-1, with a tentative D call TRBD2 (6 bases). Trimming stripped 3 bases from V and 6 bases from J, with 18 bases between. The CDR3 extends over 16 amino acids. CDR1 and CDR2 (germline): MRHNA, SNTAGT. The CDR3 DNA reads TGTGCCAGCAGTGAGAGTGGAGCGGGTGGTGGCAATGAGCAGTTCTTC. It specifies CASSESGAGGGNEQFF.

This clone was counted once. The V call is TRBV5-1, the J call TRBJ1-1, with 8 positions matching TRBD1. The ends lost 4 bases at V and 0 bases at J; junction bases unmatched: 5. This CDR3 has 15 amino acids. Per the germline V gene, CDR1 is SGHRS and CDR2 is YFSETQ. This CDR3 reads CASSPGTGMNTEAFF. The CDR3 DNA sequence: TGCGCCAGCAGCCCCGGGACAGGAATGAACACTGAAGCTTTCTTT.

The gene calls are TRBV2 and TRBJ2-7, with unresolved D. Trimming took off 1 base at V and 6 bases at J, with 10 bases between the two ends. Germline CDR1 is SNHLY and CDR2 is FYNNEI. The CDR3 runs 13 residues. CDR3 coding DNA: TGTGCCAGCAGTGAAGTTAGAGTGCCCGAGCAGTACTTC. Protein: CASSEVRVPEQYF.

This chain uses TRBV6-5 with TRBJ2-7, with 9 bases matching TRBD2. The CDR3 is made up of 14 amino acids. Looked up from germline, CDR1 is MNHEY and CDR2 is SVGAGI. V shed 6 bases, J shed 5 bases, and the junction held 8 bases outside the gene matches. The CDR3 DNA reads TGTGCCAGCAGCCGCGGGGTAGCGGGGGACGAGCAGTACTTC. Its translation: CASSRGVAGDEQYF.

The CDR3 nucleotides are TGTGCCAGCAGCTTAGCCGTAGCCGCGGGTAATTCACCCCTCCACTTT. The encoded protein is CASSLAVAAGNSPLHF. The V and J genes are TRBV7-9 and TRBJ1-6; D remains unclear. This CDR3 is 16 amino acids long. Germline CDR1 and CDR2: SEHNR and FQNEAQ (reference sequence). Trimming removed 0 bases from V and 6 bases from J, with 12 bases in between.

The CDR3 bases are TGTGCCAGCAGTCAAGGGACAGGGTCTGGAAACACCATATATTTT. Translated: CASSQGTGSGNTIYF. The chain recombines TRBV13 with TRBJ1-3, with TRBD1 matching 9 bases. The CDR3 runs 15 residues. The V gene's germline CDR1 is PRHDT and CDR2 FYEKMQ (reference sequence). Trimming took 6 bases from V and 1 from J; bases not matched to a gene: 4.

This clone was recorded once. The chain carries TRBV29-1 and TRBJ1-2, with D possibly being TRBD1 (5 bases). V lost 2 bases and J lost 5, with 9 bases in between. Germline lookup yields CDR1 SQVTM and CDR2 ANQGSEA. The CDR3 covers 12 residues. Written as DNA, the CDR3 is TGCAGCGTTGAATCCAGGGATTATGGCTACACCTTC. Translated: CSVESRDYGYTF. Filled out from reference TRBV29-1 and TRBJ1-2, the complete variable domain reads SAVISQKPSRDICQRGTSLTIQCQVDSQVTMMFWYRQQPGQSLTLIATANQGSEATYESGFVIDKFPISRPNLTFSTLTVSNMSPEDSSIYLCSVESRDYGYTFGSGTRLTVV.

V is TRBV5-1 and J is TRBJ2-3, with TRBD2 matching over 7 bases. Losses at the gene ends were 3 bases for V and 1 base for J; bases not matched to a gene: 8. CDR3 size: 16 residues. Germline V gene sequence: CDR1 SGHRS, CDR2 YFSETQ. CDR3 loop: CASSSKGGQGTDTQYF. The CDR3, as DNA: TGCGCCAGCAGCTCTAAGGGAGGGCAAGGCACAGATACGCAGTATTTT.

The chain combines TRBV7-2 with TRBJ1-2, with 10 bases aligning to TRBD1. J gave up 6 bases and V 3 bases, and 1 base lay outside the gene matches. This CDR3 comprises 13 residues. Germline assignment: CDR1 SGHTA and CDR2 FQGNSA. The CDR3 protein is CASSFGTGDGYTF. Written as DNA, the CDR3 is TGTGCCAGCAGCTTTGGGACAGGGGATGGCTACACCTTC.

J is TRBJ2-3 and V is TRBV9; possible D gene TRBD2, 7 bases. The CDR3 loop spans 16 amino acids. V was trimmed by 0 bases and J by 4 bases, leaving 15 bases between them. CDR1 and CDR2 from the germline V gene are SGDLS and YYNGEE. The CDR3 DNA reads as TGTGCCAGCAGCGTAGCTGGGAGGGGGGGCCCAGATACGCAGTATTTT. It codes for CASSVAGRGGPDTQYF.

The CDR3 protein is CASSPIAGVKDTQYF. The CDR3 coding sequence is TGCGCCAGCAGCCCCATAGCGGGAGTGAAAGATACGCAGTATTTT. The genes are TRBV4-3 and TRBJ2-3, with TRBD2 identical over 9 bases. CDR3 length: 15 amino acids. V shed 4 bases, J shed 5 bases, and the junction held 7 bases outside the gene matches. Germline V gives CDR1 LGHNA, CDR2 YSLEER.

The chain combines TRBV19 with TRBJ2-5; no definite D call. Germline V gene sequence: CDR1 LNHDA, CDR2 SQIVND (reference sequence). V was cut by 6 bases and J by 2 bases, with 16 bases left in between. The CDR3 is made up of 15 amino acids. CDR3 nucleotides: TGTGCCAGTAGACCTGGGCAGGCCCCTCAAGAGACCCAGTACTTC. Protein sequence: CASRPGQAPQETQYF. The full variable domain, in which reference TRBV19 and TRBJ2-5 provide the parts outside the CDR3, is DGGITQSPKYLFRKEGQNVTLSCEQNLNHDAMYWYRQDPGQGLRLIYYSQIVNDFQKGDIAEGYSVSREKKESFPLTVTSAQKNPTAFYLCASRPGQAPQETQYFGPGTRLLVL.

V and J are TRBV4-3 and TRBJ2-7, with 12 bases identical to TRBD2. Germline trimming cut 2 bases from V and 4 bases from J; bases unmatched to any gene: 6. The CDR3 covers 16 residues. CDR1 LGHNA and CDR2 YSLEER come from the germline V gene. CDR3 sequence: CASSQTGTSGRYEQYF. DNA of the CDR3: TGCGCCAGCAGCCAAACCGGGACTAGCGGGCGGTACGAGCAGTACTTC.

This chain connects TRBV30 to TRBJ2-2; 9 bases align to TRBD2. The trim removed 2 bases at V and 6 bases at J, leaving 7 bases unmatched. The CDR3 consists of 15 residues. Germline loops: CDR1 GTSNPN, CDR2 SVGIG (reference sequence). CDR3 sequence reads: CAWSILAGVSGELFF. CDR3 nucleotide sequence: TGTGCCTGGAGTATTTTAGCGGGAGTATCCGGGGAGCTGTTTTTT.